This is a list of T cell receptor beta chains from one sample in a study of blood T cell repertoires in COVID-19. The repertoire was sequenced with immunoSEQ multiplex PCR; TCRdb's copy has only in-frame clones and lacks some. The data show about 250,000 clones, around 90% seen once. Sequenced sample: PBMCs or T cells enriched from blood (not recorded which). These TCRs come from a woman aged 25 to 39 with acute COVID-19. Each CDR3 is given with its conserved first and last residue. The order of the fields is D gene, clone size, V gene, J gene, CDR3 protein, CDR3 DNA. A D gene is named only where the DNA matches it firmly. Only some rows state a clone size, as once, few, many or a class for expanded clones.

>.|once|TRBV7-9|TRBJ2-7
CASSASGVREQYF
TGTGCCAGCAGCGCATCGGGAGTTCGGGAGCAGTACTTC
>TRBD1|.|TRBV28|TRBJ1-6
CASRKRFSGTGAYNSPLHF
TGTGCCAGCAGGAAGCGGTTCTCGGGGACAGGAGCGTATAATTCACCCCTCCACTTT
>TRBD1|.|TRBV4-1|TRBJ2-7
CASSLTGETYEQYF
TGCGCCAGCAGCCTCACAGGGGAAACCTACGAGCAGTACTTC
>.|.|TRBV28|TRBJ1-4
CASSFQGIATNEKLFF
TGTGCCAGCAGTTTTCAGGGGATTGCAACTAATGAAAAACTGTTTTTT
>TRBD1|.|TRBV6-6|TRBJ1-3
CASSPTGGDSGNTIYF
TGTGCCAGCAGCCCGACAGGGGGAGACTCTGGAAACACCATATATTTT
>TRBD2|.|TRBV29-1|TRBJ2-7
CSVEDRGLGDAYEQYF
TGCAGCGTTGAAGACCGGGGACTAGGGGACGCCTACGAGCAGTACTTC
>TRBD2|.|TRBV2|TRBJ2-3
CASRLRLAGLSTDTQYF
TGTGCCAGCAGATTAAGACTAGCGGGCCTTAGCACAGATACGCAGTATTTT
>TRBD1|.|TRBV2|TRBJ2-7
CASSERRGTGYEQYF
TGTGCCAGCAGTGAAAGAAGGGGGACAGGCTACGAGCAGTACTTC
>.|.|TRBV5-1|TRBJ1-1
CASSSPGVTEAFF
TGCGCCAGCAGCTCGCCGGGGGTAACTGAAGCTTTCTTT
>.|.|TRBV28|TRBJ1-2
CASSPLVGYTF
TGTGCCAGCAGTCCACTAGTCGGCTACACCTTC
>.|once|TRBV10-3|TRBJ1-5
CAIKGGDNNQPQHF
TGTGCCATCAAGGGGGGGGATAACAATCAGCCCCAGCATTTT
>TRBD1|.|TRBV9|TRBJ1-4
CASSGFAGQGGEKLFF
TGTGCCAGCAGCGGCTTCGCGGGACAGGGAGGAGAAAAACTGTTTTTT
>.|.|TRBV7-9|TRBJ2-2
CASSLTGSGELFF
TGTGCCAGCAGCTTAACAGGGTCCGGGGAGCTGTTTTTT
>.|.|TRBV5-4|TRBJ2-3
CASSLGVADTQYF
TGTGCCAGCAGCTTAGGAGTTGCAGATACGCAGTATTTT
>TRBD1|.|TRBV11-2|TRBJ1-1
CASIGWDRGGPNTEAFF
TGTGCCAGCATAGGATGGGACAGGGGGGGGCCGAACACTGAAGCTTTCTTT
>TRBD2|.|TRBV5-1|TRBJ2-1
CASSLSGGYNEQFF
TGCGCCAGCAGCTTGTCGGGAGGGTACAATGAGCAGTTCTTC
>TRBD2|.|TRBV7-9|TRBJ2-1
CASSLTSGYYNEQFF
TGTGCCAGCAGCTTGACTAGCGGGTACTACAATGAGCAGTTCTTC
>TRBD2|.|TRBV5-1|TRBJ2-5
CASSWEGNQETQYF
TGCGCCAGCAGCTGGGAGGGGAACCAAGAGACCCAGTACTTC
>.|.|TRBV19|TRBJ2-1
CASRSTGPSSYNEQFF
TGTGCCAGTAGAAGTACAGGGCCCAGCTCCTACAATGAGCAGTTCTTC
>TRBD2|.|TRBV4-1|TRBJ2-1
CASSLGLAGDVVFF
TGCGCCAGCAGCCTCGGACTAGCGGGAGATGTTGTGTTCTTC
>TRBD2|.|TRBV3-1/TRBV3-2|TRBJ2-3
CASSQEVHSGGPTDTQYF
TGTGCCAGCAGCCAAGAAGTCCATAGCGGGGGTCCCACAGATACGCAGTATTTT
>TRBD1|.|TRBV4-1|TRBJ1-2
CASSPQDRDGYTF
TGCGCCAGCAGCCCCCAGGACAGGGATGGCTACACCTTC
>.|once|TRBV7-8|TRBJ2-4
CASSLEGTSTLAKNIQYF
TGTGCCAGCAGCTTAGAAGGGACATCGACCCTAGCCAAAAACATTCAGTACTTC
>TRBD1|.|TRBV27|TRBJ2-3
CASSLSPGQGREGDTQYF
TGTGCCAGCAGTTTGTCCCCGGGACAGGGAAGGGAAGGGGATACGCAGTATTTT
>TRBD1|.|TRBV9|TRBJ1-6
CASARQGSLHF
TGTGCCAGCGCCCGACAGGGGTCCCTCCACTTT
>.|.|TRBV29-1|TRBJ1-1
CSVVELNTEAFF
TGCAGCGTTGTGGAGCTGAACACTGAAGCTTTCTTT
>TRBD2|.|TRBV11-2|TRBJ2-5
CASSLVSGRVEETQYF
TGTGCCAGCAGCTTAGTTAGCGGGAGGGTGGAGGAGACCCAGTACTTC
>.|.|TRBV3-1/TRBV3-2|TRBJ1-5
CASSQTTHGNQPQHF
TGTGCCAGCAGCCAAACTACCCATGGGAATCAGCCCCAGCATTTT
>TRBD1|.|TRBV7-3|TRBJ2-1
CASSSAPDRGTEQFF
TGTGCCAGCAGCTCAGCACCCGACAGGGGTACTGAGCAGTTCTTC
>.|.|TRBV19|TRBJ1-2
CASRLERATGYTF
TGTGCCAGTAGACTCGAGAGGGCAACTGGCTACACCTTC
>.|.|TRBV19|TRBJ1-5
CASRWTGKGPQHF
TGTGCCAGTAGATGGACGGGGAAAGGGCCCCAGCATTTT
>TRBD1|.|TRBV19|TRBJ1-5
CASTRVRGLGQPQHF
TGTGCCAGTACCCGGGTCAGGGGGCTGGGTCAGCCCCAGCATTTT
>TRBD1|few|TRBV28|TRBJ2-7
CASSPPTGWEQYF
TGTGCCAGCAGTCCCCCGACAGGGTGGGAGCAGTACTTC
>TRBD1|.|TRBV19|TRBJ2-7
CASSILPGQGDYEQYF
TGTGCCAGTAGTATTTTACCGGGACAGGGCGACTACGAGCAGTACTTC
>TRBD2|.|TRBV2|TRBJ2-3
CASHDRIAGSRTDTQYF
TGTGCCTCCCACGACCGGATAGCGGGGAGTCGCACAGATACGCAGTATTTT
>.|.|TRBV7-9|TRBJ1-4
CASSRGAAANEKLFF
TGTGCCAGCAGCCGGGGGGCTGCAGCTAATGAAAAACTGTTTTTT
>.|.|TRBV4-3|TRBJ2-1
CASSQGGSGADEQFF
TGCGCCAGCAGCCAAGGAGGATCCGGAGCGGATGAGCAGTTCTTC
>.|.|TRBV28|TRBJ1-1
CASSFSTEAFF
TGTGCCAGCAGTTTTAGCACTGAAGCTTTCTTT
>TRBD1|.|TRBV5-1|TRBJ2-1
CASSLDRAYNEQFF
TGCGCCAGCAGCCTGGACAGGGCATACAATGAGCAGTTCTTC